The 30 T cell receptor beta chains listed next were all sequenced from one sample in a study of identical twins listed by TCRdb under 2016. Libraries were made using 5' RACE. The reads were generated on an Illumina HiSeq 2000. Starting from the raw public reads, TCRdb applied fastp trimming at Q25, assembled clones with MiXCR and retained in-frame beta chains. Rows with one shared CDR3 protein collapse into an entry with the most common genes and DNA. Present in this sample are around 670,000 distinct CDR3 sequences, over 5% of which were seen just once. The ten largest make up 1.5% to 2% of the sample. The sequenced sample consisted of naive T cells sorted from blood. The meaning of the sample's cell subset or site label: cells isolated with a human naive T-cell isolation kit. Receptors were obtained from a man in his late teens or twenties in good health.

This clonotype was detected ten times or more. The rearrangement uses TRBV20-1 and TRBJ2-7; D gene uncertain. The V gene's germline CDR1 is DFQATT and CDR2 SNEGSKA (reference sequence). This CDR3 has 12 residues. V shed 3 bases and J shed 0 bases, with 6 bases lying between them. The CDR3 here is CSASTYSYEQYF. In nucleotides, the CDR3 is TGCAGTGCTAGCACTTACTCCTACGAGCAGTACTTC.

This clonotype was seen ten or more times. This sequence joins TRBV6-1 and TRBJ2-7; no definite D call. Germline V gene sequence: CDR1 MNHNS, CDR2 SASEGT. CDR3 length: 13 amino acids. V shed 7 bases and J shed 0 bases, with 10 bases lying between them. The CDR3 spells CASIRRGSYEQYV. The CDR3 DNA follows: TGTGCCAGCATCCGGCGCGGCTCCTACGAGCAGTACGTC.

This clonotype has a handful of counts. V usage is TRBV20-1 and J usage is TRBJ2-7, with D maybe TRBD2 (6 bases). This CDR3 contains 14 residues. Trimming stripped 6 bases from V and 5 bases from J, with 20 bases between. Germline V gives CDR1 DFQATT, CDR2 SNEGSKA (reference sequence). The CDR3 coding sequence is TGCAGTGCCAAGGAGGGTGGACCAACGGACGAGCAGTACTTC. This gives the protein CSAKEGGPTDEQYF.

At least ten counts were recorded for this clonotype. The chain carries TRBV5-6 and TRBJ2-5; D gene unclear. The CDR3 contains 16 residues. Trimming took 3 bases from V and 4 from J, leaving 19 bases between them. CDR1 SGHDT and CDR2 YYEEEE come from the germline V gene. Written as DNA, the CDR3 is TGTGCCAGCAGCTATGGCGATAGGGAAGTTGGAGAGACCCAGTACTTC. This sequence encodes CASSYGDREVGETQYF.

Ten or more counts support this clonotype. The chain carries TRBV20-1 and TRBJ2-1; D is uncertain. V lost 3 bases and J lost 4, with 10 bases in between. The germline V gene has CDR1 DFQATT and CDR2 SNEGSKA (reference sequence). The CDR3 is 13 residues long. The CDR3: CSARAQLYNEQFF. The CDR3 coding sequence is TGCAGTGCTAGGGCCCAGTTATACAATGAGCAGTTCTTC.

The sample holds a few counts of this clonotype. The rearrangement links TRBV27 to TRBJ2-7; 9 bases agree with TRBD1. The CDR3 has 13 amino acids. Germline assignment: CDR1 MNHEY and CDR2 SMNVEV (reference sequence). The junction had 11 bases not matched to a gene; V was cut back by 5 bases and J by 12 bases. This CDR3 reads CASSTSRDRARYF. The CDR3 bases are TGTGCCAGCAGTACGTCCCGGGACAGGGCCCGGTACTTC.

This chain connects TRBV6-2 or TRBV6-3 to TRBJ2-1, with D unresolved. CDR1 and CDR2 (germline): MNHEY, SVGEGT. The CDR3 extends over 13 amino acids. The V end was cut by 8 bases, the J end by 2 bases, with 10 bases between. CDR3 coding DNA: TGTGCCAGCTTGGGCCCGGCCTACAATGAGCAGTTCTTC. It specifies CASLGPAYNEQFF.

This clonotype was observed a few times. The genes are TRBV20-1 and TRBJ2-1; TRBD2 aligns across 11 bases. Per germline, CDR1 DFQATT and CDR2 SNEGSKA (reference sequence). The CDR3 extends over 16 amino acids. V lost 3 bases to trimming and J lost 0 bases; unmatched junction nucleotides: 4. The chain's CDR3 is CSARGLADDSYNEQFF. CDR3 coding DNA: TGCAGTGCTAGGGGACTAGCGGATGACTCCTACAATGAGCAGTTCTTC.

Many counts were recorded for this clonotype. This CDR3 is CASSLAQGRGNQPQHF. CDR3 DNA: TGTGCCAGCAGTTTAGCCCAAGGGAGAGGGAATCAGCCCCAGCATTTT. This chain connects TRBV12-3 or TRBV12-4 to TRBJ1-5; D uncertain. V was shortened by 0 bases and J by 4 bases, with 13 bases between the two germline ends. This CDR3 region has 16 residues.

This clonotype was counted only a few times. This chain joins TRBV6-6 and TRBJ1-2, with 10 bases that match TRBD1. Germline V lookup: CDR1 MNHNY, CDR2 SVGAGI (reference sequence). V dropped 6 bases and J dropped 7; count of bases not matched to a gene: 5. This CDR3 comprises 13 residues. CDR3 residues: CASSPGQGSGYTF. In nucleotides, the CDR3 is TGTGCCAGCAGCCCGGGACAGGGGAGTGGCTACACCTTC.

This clonotype was observed at least ten times. The V and J genes are TRBV4-1 and TRBJ1-4; D is uncertain. There are 17 residues in the CDR3. CDR1 and CDR2 from the germline V gene are MGHRA and YSYEKL. V lost 4 bases and J 8 bases, leaving 23 bases between the germline ends. The DNA for the CDR3 is TGCGCCAGCAGCCCGCAAACCACTAAGGGAGTACGGGAAAAACTGTTTTTT. Its protein is CASSPQTTKGVREKLFF.

The table lists this clonotype with many counts. The gene calls are TRBV10-3 and TRBJ2-3; perhaps D is TRBD1 or TRBD2 (5 bases each). Germline CDR1 and CDR2: ENHRY and SYGVKD. V was trimmed by 8 bases and J by 6 bases, leaving 12 bases between them. This CDR3 has 12 amino acids. In DNA, the CDR3 is TGTGCCATCGGAGAAGGGACGGATACGCAGTATTTT. Its translation is CAIGEGTDTQYF.

This clonotype was detected many times. V and J are TRBV9 and TRBJ1-6; D is unresolved. Deletions cut 3 bases from V and 7 bases from J, with 8 bases between. The CDR3 has 13 residues. Germline CDR1 SGDLS, CDR2 YYNGEE. The DNA for the CDR3 is TGTGCCAGCAGCGACTCAGACAATTCACCCCTCCACTTT. Its protein product is CASSDSDNSPLHF. Looking up the rest from reference TRBV9 and TRBJ1-6 gives the full variable domain: DSGVTQTPKHLITATGQRVTLRCSPRSGDLSVYWYQQSLDQGLQFLIQYYNGEERAKGNILERFSAQQFPDLHSELNLSSLELGDSALYFCASSDSDNSPLHFGNGTRLTVT.

The chain joins TRBV11-2 to TRBJ2-2; 9 positions agree with TRBD2. The CDR3 consists of 15 residues. Per the germline V gene, CDR1 is SGHAT and CDR2 is FQNNGV. V lost 4 bases to trimming and J lost 6 bases; unmatched junction nucleotides: 6. CDR3 region: CASSSGTSWAGELFF. CDR3 nucleotide sequence: TGTGCCAGCAGCTCAGGGACTAGCTGGGCCGGGGAGCTGTTTTTT.

V usage is TRBV5-1 and J usage is TRBJ1-1, with a possible D match to TRBD1 (6 bases). The CDR3 is 19 amino acids. Trimming shortened V by 3 bases and J by 0 bases, and 24 bases separated the two germline ends. Germline V gene lookup returns CDR1 SGHRS and CDR2 YFSETQ. The CDR3 bases are TGCGCCAGCAGCTCCCTCTTTGACAGGCGTCAAGGTCTGAACACTGAAGCTTTCTTT. Translated: CASSSLFDRRQGLNTEAFF.

This clonotype has only a few counts. The chain employs TRBV29-1 and TRBJ2-7; TRBD2 is a possible D gene (5 bases). Trimming left V 7 bases short and J 6 bases short, with 13 bases between. Germline lookup yields CDR1 SQVTM and CDR2 ANQGSEA. The CDR3 is 11 amino acids. The CDR3 DNA reads TGCAGCGCCCGCCTAGCTCGCGAGCAGTACTTC. Its translation: CSARLAREQYF.

This clonotype was seen ten or more times. The chain uses TRBV12-3 or TRBV12-4 and TRBJ2-1; D is unresolved. V lost 7 bases to trimming and J lost 3 bases, with 4 bases between them. This CDR3 contains 11 residues. This CDR3 is CASKVYNEQFF. CDR3 bases: TGTGCCAGCAAGGTCTACAATGAGCAGTTCTTC.

Ten or more counts support this clonotype. V usage is TRBV10-3 and J usage is TRBJ2-3, with 10 bases aligning to TRBD1. There are 15 residues in the CDR3. CDR1 is ENHRY and CDR2 is SYGVKD in the germline V gene. V lost 3 bases, J lost 1 base, and 1 base stayed unmatched. CDR3 amino acids: CAISDGTGGTDTQYF. The CDR3 coding sequence is TGTGCCATCAGTGACGGGACAGGGGGCACAGATACGCAGTATTTT.

This clonotype showed up just a few times. The CDR3 protein is CASSVPPVLAGGTTDTQYF. DNA of the CDR3: TGCGCCAGCAGCGTCCCCCCGGTACTAGCGGGAGGTACCACAGATACGCAGTATTTT. The rearrangement uses TRBV5-1 and TRBJ2-3; 12 bases map to TRBD2. The junction had 14 bases not matched to a gene; V was cut back by 4 bases and J by 2 bases. Germline CDR1 and CDR2: SGHRS and YFSETQ. This CDR3 region has 19 residues.

The chain combines TRBV30 with TRBJ2-3; D call uncertain. Trimming pared 1 base from V and 3 bases from J, leaving 14 bases between. Looked up from germline, CDR1 is GTSNPN and CDR2 is SVGIG (reference sequence). The CDR3 loop spans 15 amino acids. The CDR3 region has the DNA TGTGCCTGGAGTGCCTCGGAACTGGCGACAGATACGCAGTATTTT. It codes for CAWSASELATDTQYF.

The table lists this clonotype with many counts. The gene calls are TRBV12-3 or TRBV12-4 and TRBJ1-3; possibly TRBD1 for D (5 bases). With 3 bases removed from V and 3 bases from J, the gap between germline ends came to 12 bases. The length of the CDR3 is 15 residues. The CDR3 loop reads CASSLGGVGGNTIYF. The CDR3 nucleotides read TGTGCCAGCAGTTTGGGGGGGGTAGGTGGAAACACCATATATTTT.

This clonotype was counted a few times. CDR3 coding DNA: TGTGCCAGCCACCAGGGGTACAATGAGCAGTTCTTC. Its protein product is CASHQGYNEQFF. The gene calls are TRBV6-2 or TRBV6-3 and TRBJ2-1; weak D call: TRBD1 (6 bases). Germline CDR1 MNHEY, CDR2 SVGEGT. Trimming shortened V by 8 bases and J by 4 bases, and 9 bases separated the two germline ends. CDR3 size: 12 residues.

The chain couples TRBV12-3 or TRBV12-4 to TRBJ2-5, with 8 bases aligning to TRBD2. This CDR3 has 14 residues. After removal of 8 bases from V and 4 bases from J, the junction contained 9 bases not matched to a gene. Written as DNA, the CDR3 is TGTGCCAGCTCGAGGGCGGGAGGAACAGAGACCCAGTACTTC. Its protein is CASSRAGGTETQYF.

The sample holds a few counts of this clonotype. A much larger clone lies a single base off, so this may be a read error. V gene TRBV6-2 or TRBV6-3 combines with J gene TRBJ2-2, with D hard to call. V lost 6 bases and J 6 bases, leaving 8 bases between the germline ends. The CDR3 spans 12 residues. Germline CDR1 MNHEY, CDR2 SVGEGT. The CDR3 sequence: CASSYDSGELFF. The CDR3 nucleotides are TGTGCCAGCAGCTATGACTCCGGGGAGCTGTTTTTT.

The table lists this clonotype with many counts. V gene TRBV5-1 combines with J gene TRBJ1-1, with D unresolved. The CDR3 runs 13 residues. Germline V gene sequence: CDR1 SGHRS, CDR2 YFSETQ. Trimming cost V 5 bases and J 3 bases, with 11 bases left between them. The CDR3 coding sequence is TGCGCCAGCAGTAGGAGCGGGGACACTGAAGCTTTCTTT. It specifies CASSRSGDTEAFF.

This clonotype was seen many times. The rearrangement links TRBV5-1 to TRBJ2-2; TRBD1 is a possible D gene (5 bases). The V end was cut by 5 bases, the J end by 4 bases, with 12 bases between. The CDR3 spans 14 residues. Germline values: CDR1 SGHRS, CDR2 YFSETQ. The CDR3 DNA is TGCGCCAGCAGGTTCCAGGGTCGCACCGGGGAGCTGTTTTTT. It codes for CASRFQGRTGELFF.

This clonotype came up a few times. J is TRBJ2-1 and V is TRBV27; 7 bases match TRBD1. The V gene end was trimmed by 5 bases and the J gene end by 15 bases; junction bases not matched to a gene: 10. CDR1 MNHEY and CDR2 SMNVEV come from the germline V gene (reference sequence). The CDR3 has 12 amino acids. The CDR3 region has the DNA TGTGCCAGCAGTCTCCGACAGGGCCGGCCGTTCTTC. This gives the protein CASSLRQGRPFF.

In regard to this clonotype: At one end, the junction sequence differs from germline, possibly due to a read error. The chain uses TRBV6-2 or TRBV6-3 and TRBJ2-1, with 11 bases matching TRBD2. This CDR3 has 14 residues. Germline V lookup: CDR1 MNHEY, CDR2 SVGEGT. CDR3 loop: CASSYVTSGRSRLF. The CDR3 DNA reads TGTGCCAGCAGTTACGTTACTAGCGGGAGATCCCGGCTCTTC.

At least ten counts were recorded for this clonotype. The chain uses TRBV29-1 and TRBJ2-1; a weak D match, TRBD1 (6 bases). The CDR3 loop spans 14 amino acids. From germline, CDR1 is SQVTM and CDR2 ANQGSEA. Trimming took off 4 bases at V and 9 bases at J, with 19 bases between the two ends. The CDR3 loop reads CSVGGTTWGGEQFF. CDR3 DNA sequence: TGCAGCGTTGGGGGGACAACTTGGGGTGGTGAGCAGTTCTTC.

The table lists this clonotype with many counts. The gene calls are TRBV11-2 and TRBJ2-7; possible D gene TRBD1, 5 bases. The CDR3 length is 11 residues. Germline-derived CDR1 and CDR2 are SGHAT and FQNNGV. Trimming left V 7 bases short and J 6 bases short, with 10 bases between. The CDR3 region is CASTQQGEQYF. CDR3 nucleotide sequence: TGTGCCAGCACCCAGCAGGGCGAGCAGTACTTC.